Below are 2 T cell receptor beta chains sequenced from a single sample in a study of blood T cell repertoires in COVID-19. TCRdb's copy holds only in-frame clones and misses some; the assay was immunoSEQ multiplex PCR. The repertoire holds approximately 290,000 clones, with about 85% as singletons. Sequencing was done on a sample of peripheral blood. The receptors were sampled from a human donor with COVID-19, enrolled during active disease. The donor label of this sample is uncertain.

The J gene is TRBJ1-5, the V gene TRBV7-8; 7 bases are a match to TRBD1. The V and J ends lost 4 bases and 3 bases, in that order; junction bases with no gene match: 6. This CDR3 spans 15 amino acids. The germline gives CDR1 SGHVS, CDR2 FQNEAQ. The CDR3 bases are TGTGCCAGCAGCTCCGCTACAGGGGTCAATCAGCCCCAGCATTTT. This translates into CASSSATGVNQPQHF.

This clone appeared a single time. V is TRBV5-5 and J is TRBJ1-1; tentatively, D is TRBD1 (6 bases). Germline CDR1 SGHKS, CDR2 YYEKEE (reference sequence). Trimming shortened V by 0 bases and J by 3 bases, and 15 bases separated the two germline ends. The CDR3 length is 16 residues. CDR3 DNA sequence: TGTGCCAGCAGCTTGGAAGCGGGGGCAGGGGACACTGAAGCTTTCTTT. Translation: CASSLEAGAGDTEAFF.